One T cell receptor beta chain is described in this entry. The entry originates in a study of T cell responses to AZD1222 COVID-19 vaccine. The germline V gene encodes CDR1 MNHEY and CDR2 SVGEGT. CDR3 length: 14 residues. Trimming took off 2 bases at V and 2 bases at J, with 6 bases between the two ends. Generated by immunoSEQ multiplex PCR, the TCRdb table keeps only in-frame clones and is missing some. The sample holds about 93,000 clones, 75% to 90% seen once. The sequence came from an adult who received the AZD1222 COVID-19 vaccine. The rearrangement links TRBV6-2 or TRBV6-3 to TRBJ2-2; D not resolved. The sample here was peripheral blood, taken 28 days after the second AZD1222 dose. The CDR3 nucleotides are TGTGCCAGCAGTTACGTTAGAAACACCGGGGAGCTGTTTTTT. Its protein is CASSYVRNTGELFF.